This T cell receptor (beta chain) was captured by sequencing in a study of blood T cell repertoires in COVID-19. Study context: Acute-phase and convalescent COVID-19 samples originated in the United States, Italy and Spain. The analysed material was cDNA or gDNA that came from T cells, B-cell-depleted T cells, or PBMCs.

In the study's own analysis: Nucleated cell counts were estimated from reference gene primer amplification. Assay: immunoSEQ multiplex PCR; the TCRdb copy retains only in-frame clones and omits some. V, J and clone size are taken as reported in that table, and D and trimming were inferred from the DNA itself. The sample includes about 70,000 clones, 80% to 90% of them seen just once. V lost 5 bases and J lost 4, with 17 bases in between. Germline CDR1 and CDR2: LNHDA and SQIVND (reference sequence). There are 16 residues in the CDR3. The origin of this receptor is a man aged 50 to 59 with acute or convalescent COVID-19. Sequencing was done on a sample of peripheral blood. The J gene is TRBJ1-4, the V gene TRBV19; a weak D match, TRBD1 (6 bases). CDR3 residues: CASSPTQGGNNEKLFF. CDR3 nucleotide sequence: TGTGCCAGTAGTCCGACTCAAGGGGGAAATAATGAAAAACTGTTTTTT.